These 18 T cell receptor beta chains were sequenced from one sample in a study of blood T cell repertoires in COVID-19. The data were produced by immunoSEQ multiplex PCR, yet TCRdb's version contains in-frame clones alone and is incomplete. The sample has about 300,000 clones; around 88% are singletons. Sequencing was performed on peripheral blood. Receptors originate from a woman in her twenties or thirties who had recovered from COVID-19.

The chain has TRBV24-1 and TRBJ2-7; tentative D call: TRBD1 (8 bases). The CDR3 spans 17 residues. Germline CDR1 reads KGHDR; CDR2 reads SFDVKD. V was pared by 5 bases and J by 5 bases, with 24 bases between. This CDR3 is CATSGRPQDREGHEQYF. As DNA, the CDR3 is TGTGCCACCAGTGGTCGGCCCCAGGACAGGGAGGGCCACGAGCAGTACTTC.

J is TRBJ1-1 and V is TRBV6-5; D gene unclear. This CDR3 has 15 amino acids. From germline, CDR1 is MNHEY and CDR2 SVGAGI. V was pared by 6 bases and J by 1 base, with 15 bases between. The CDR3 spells CASSPRMGTNTEAFF. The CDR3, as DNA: TGTGCCAGCAGCCCGCGCATGGGCACGAACACTGAAGCTTTCTTT.

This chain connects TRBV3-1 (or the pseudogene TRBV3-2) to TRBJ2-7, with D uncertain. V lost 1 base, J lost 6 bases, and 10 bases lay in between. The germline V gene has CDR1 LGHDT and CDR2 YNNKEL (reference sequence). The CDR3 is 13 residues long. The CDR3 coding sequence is TGTGCCAGCAGCCAAGGTGAAGCCCGCGAGCAGTACTTC. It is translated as CASSQGEAREQYF.

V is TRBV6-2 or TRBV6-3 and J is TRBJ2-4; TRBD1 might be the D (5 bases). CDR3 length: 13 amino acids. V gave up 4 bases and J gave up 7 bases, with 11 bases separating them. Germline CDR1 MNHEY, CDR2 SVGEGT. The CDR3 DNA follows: TGTGCCAGCAGTTGGGTACAGGAGAACATTCAGTACTTC. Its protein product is CASSWVQENIQYF.

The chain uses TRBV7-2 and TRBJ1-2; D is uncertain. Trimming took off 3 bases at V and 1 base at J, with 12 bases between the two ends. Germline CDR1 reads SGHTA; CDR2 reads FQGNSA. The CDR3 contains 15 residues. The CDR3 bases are TGTGCCAGCAGCTTCCGGGAAGGAATTAACTATGGCTACACCTTC. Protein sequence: CASSFREGINYGYTF.

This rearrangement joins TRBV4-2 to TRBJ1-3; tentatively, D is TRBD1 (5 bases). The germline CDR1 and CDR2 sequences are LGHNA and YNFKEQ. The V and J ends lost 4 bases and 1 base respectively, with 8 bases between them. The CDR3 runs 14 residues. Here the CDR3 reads CASSPGSSGNTIYF. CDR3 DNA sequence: TGTGCCAGCAGCCCAGGGTCTTCTGGAAACACCATATATTTT.

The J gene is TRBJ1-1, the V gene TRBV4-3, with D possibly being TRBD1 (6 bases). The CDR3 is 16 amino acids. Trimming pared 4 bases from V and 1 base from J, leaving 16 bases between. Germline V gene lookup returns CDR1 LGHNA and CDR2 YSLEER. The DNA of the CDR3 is TGCGCCAGCAGCCCCCAGTACAGGGTTGGGAACACTGAAGCTTTCTTT. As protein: CASSPQYRVGNTEAFF.

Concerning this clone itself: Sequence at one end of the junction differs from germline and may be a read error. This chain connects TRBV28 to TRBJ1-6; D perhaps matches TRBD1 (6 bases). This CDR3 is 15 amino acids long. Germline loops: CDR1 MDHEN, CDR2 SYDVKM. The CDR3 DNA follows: TGTGCCAGCTTATCCAGGGGATCCTTTAATTCACCCCTCCACTTT. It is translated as CASLSRGSFNSPLHF.

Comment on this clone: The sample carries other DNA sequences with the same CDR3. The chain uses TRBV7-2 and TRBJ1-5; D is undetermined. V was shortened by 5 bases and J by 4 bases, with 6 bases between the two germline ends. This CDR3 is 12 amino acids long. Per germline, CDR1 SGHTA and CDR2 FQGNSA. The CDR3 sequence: CASSLYNQPQHF. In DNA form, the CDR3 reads TGTGCCAGCAGCCTATATAATCAGCCCCAGCATTTT.

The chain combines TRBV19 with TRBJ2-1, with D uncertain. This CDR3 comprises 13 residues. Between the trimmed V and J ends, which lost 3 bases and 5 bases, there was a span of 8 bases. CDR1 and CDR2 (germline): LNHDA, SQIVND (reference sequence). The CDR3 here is CASSIMADNEQFF. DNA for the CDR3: TGTGCCAGTAGTATCATGGCGGACAATGAGCAGTTCTTC.

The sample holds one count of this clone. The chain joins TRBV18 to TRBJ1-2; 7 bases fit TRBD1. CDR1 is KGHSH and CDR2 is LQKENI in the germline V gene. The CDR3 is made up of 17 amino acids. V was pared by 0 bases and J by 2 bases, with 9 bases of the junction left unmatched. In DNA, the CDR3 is TGTGCCAGCTCACCACCCGGGACAGATAGGATCAACTATGGCTACACCTTC. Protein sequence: CASSPPGTDRINYGYTF.

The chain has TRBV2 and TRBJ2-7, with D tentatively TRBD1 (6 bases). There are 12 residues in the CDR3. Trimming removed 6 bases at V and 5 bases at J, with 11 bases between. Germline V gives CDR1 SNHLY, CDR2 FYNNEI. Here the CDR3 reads CASRSRGDEQYF. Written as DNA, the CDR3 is TGTGCCAGCAGGAGCAGGGGAGACGAGCAGTACTTC.

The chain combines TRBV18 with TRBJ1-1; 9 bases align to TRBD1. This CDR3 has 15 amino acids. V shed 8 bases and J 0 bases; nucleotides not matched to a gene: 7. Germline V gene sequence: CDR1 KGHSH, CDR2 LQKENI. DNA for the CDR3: TGTGCCAGCGGTTGGACAGGGGCAATGAACACTGAAGCTTTCTTT. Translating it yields CASGWTGAMNTEAFF.

Written as DNA, the CDR3 is TGTGCCTGGAGACTCCCTGACAGGAACTATGGCTACACCTTC. This sequence encodes CAWRLPDRNYGYTF. The genes are TRBV30 and TRBJ1-2, with D tentatively TRBD1 (6 bases). Trimming pared 3 bases from V and 2 bases from J, leaving 13 bases between. This CDR3 region has 14 residues. Germline V CDR1 and CDR2: GTSNPN, SVGIG (reference sequence).

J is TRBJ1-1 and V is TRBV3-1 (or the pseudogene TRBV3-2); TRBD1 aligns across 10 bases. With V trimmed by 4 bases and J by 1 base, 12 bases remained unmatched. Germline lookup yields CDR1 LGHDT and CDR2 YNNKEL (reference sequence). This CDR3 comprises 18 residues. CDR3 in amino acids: CASSLRQDRGWSNTEAFF. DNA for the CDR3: TGTGCCAGCAGCCTTAGGCAGGACAGGGGGTGGTCGAACACTGAAGCTTTCTTT.

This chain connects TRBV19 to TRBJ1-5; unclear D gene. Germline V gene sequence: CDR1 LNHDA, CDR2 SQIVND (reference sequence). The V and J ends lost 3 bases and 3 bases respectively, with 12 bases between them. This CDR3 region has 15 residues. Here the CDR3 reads CASSIPGRFNQPQHF. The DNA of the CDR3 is TGTGCCAGTAGTATCCCTGGGAGGTTCAATCAGCCCCAGCATTTT.

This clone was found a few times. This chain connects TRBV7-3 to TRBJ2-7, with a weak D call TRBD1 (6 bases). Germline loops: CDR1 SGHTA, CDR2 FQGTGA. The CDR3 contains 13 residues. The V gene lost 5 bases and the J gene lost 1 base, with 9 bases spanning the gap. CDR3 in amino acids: CASSIGQSYEQYF. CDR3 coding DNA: TGTGCCAGCAGCATCGGACAGTCCTACGAGCAGTACTTC.

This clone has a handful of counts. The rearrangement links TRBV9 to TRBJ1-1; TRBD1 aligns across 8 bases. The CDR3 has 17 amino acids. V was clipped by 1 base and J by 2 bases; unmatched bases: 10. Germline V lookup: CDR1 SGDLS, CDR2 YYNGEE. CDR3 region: CASSVHPQGATNTEAFF. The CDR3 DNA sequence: TGTGCCAGCAGCGTACACCCGCAGGGGGCTACCAACACTGAAGCTTTCTTT.